A selection of T cell receptor beta chains follows, all from one sample in a study of T cells in localized non-small cell lung cancer. Using immunoSEQ multiplex PCR, the repertoire was profiled, and TCRdb retains in-frame clones only, with some absent. Of about 56,000 clones listed, around 86% are singletons. Sequenced here: peripheral blood, sampled before any cancer treatment. The receptors originated from a woman aged 35-75 years with stage I lung adenocarcinoma. The CDR3 runs from the conserved cysteine through the conserved F or W. Fields, in order: V gene, D gene, J gene, clone size, CDR3 DNA, CDR3 protein. D genes are given only for firm matches. Some rows have no size entry. The others give once, few or many, or a class for an expanded clone.

v_gene: TRBV6-5; d_gene: -; j_gene: TRBJ2-3; abundance: -; CDR3nt: TGTGCCAGCGGGAAGGAATCTAGCACAGATACGCAGTATTTT; CDR3aa: CASGKESSTDTQYF
v_gene: TRBV2; d_gene: -; j_gene: TRBJ1-2; abundance: -; CDR3nt: TGTGCCAGCAGTGAACCCTTAAGGGGTTATGGCTACACCTTC; CDR3aa: CASSEPLRGYGYTF
v_gene: TRBV7-6; d_gene: -; j_gene: TRBJ2-5; abundance: -; CDR3nt: TGTGCCAGCAGCTTAGGCAGCTCAAGAACCGAGACTGAGACCCAGTACTTC; CDR3aa: CASSLGSSRTETETQYF
v_gene: TRBV15; d_gene: -; j_gene: TRBJ1-3; abundance: -; CDR3nt: TGTGCCACCAGCAGCCAACGGCGGGGAAACACCATATATTTT; CDR3aa: CATSSQRRGNTIYF
v_gene: TRBV6-6; d_gene: -; j_gene: TRBJ1-3; abundance: -; CDR3nt: TGTGCCAGCAGTTACGGGTCGAGCTCTGGAAACACCATATATTTT; CDR3aa: CASSYGSSSGNTIYF
v_gene: TRBV19; d_gene: -; j_gene: TRBJ2-6; abundance: -; CDR3nt: TGTGCCAGTAGTATTAGTAGGGCTGGGGCCAACGTCCTGACTTTC; CDR3aa: CASSISRAGANVLTF
v_gene: TRBV7-9; d_gene: TRBD1; j_gene: TRBJ1-4; abundance: few; CDR3nt: TGTGCCAGCAGCTTATTGCTGACAGGGTTGGAAGAAAAACTGTTTTTT; CDR3aa: CASSLLLTGLEEKLFF
v_gene: TRBV9; d_gene: -; j_gene: TRBJ2-2; abundance: -; CDR3nt: TGTGCCAGCAGCGCCGTTAACACCGGGGAGCTGTTTTTT; CDR3aa: CASSAVNTGELFF
v_gene: TRBV25-1; d_gene: -; j_gene: TRBJ1-2; abundance: -; CDR3nt: TGTGCCAGCAGTGAATGGGAGGAGATCTATGGCTACACCTTC; CDR3aa: CASSEWEEIYGYTF
v_gene: TRBV18; d_gene: -; j_gene: TRBJ2-7; abundance: -; CDR3nt: TGTGCCAGCTCACTAGGACAACTCTCCTACGAGCAGTACTTC; CDR3aa: CASSLGQLSYEQYF
v_gene: TRBV6-1; d_gene: -; j_gene: TRBJ2-1; abundance: few; CDR3nt: TGTGCCAGCAGTGTGAACAGCGTCTCCTACAATGAGCAGTTCTTC; CDR3aa: CASSVNSVSYNEQFF
v_gene: TRBV10-3; d_gene: -; j_gene: TRBJ2-2; abundance: -; CDR3nt: TGTGCCATCAGTGAGTTGCAGGGCAACACCGGGGAGCTGTTTTTT; CDR3aa: CAISELQGNTGELFF
v_gene: TRBV5-5; d_gene: -; j_gene: TRBJ1-2; abundance: -; CDR3nt: TGTGCCAGCAGCTTGGACACGGGCTACACCTTC; CDR3aa: CASSLDTGYTF
v_gene: TRBV15; d_gene: -; j_gene: TRBJ2-7; abundance: once; CDR3nt: TGTGCCACCAGCAGAGTGTACGGGGCTGTCGACGAGCAGTACTTC; CDR3aa: CATSRVYGAVDEQYF
v_gene: TRBV5-1; d_gene: -; j_gene: TRBJ2-7; abundance: -; CDR3nt: TGCGCCAGCAGCTTAGTAACAGGGCCTTACGAGCAGTACTTC; CDR3aa: CASSLVTGPYEQYF
v_gene: TRBV5-1; d_gene: TRBD1; j_gene: TRBJ2-3; abundance: -; CDR3nt: TGCGCCAGCAGCTTGGGGCGGGGGACAGGGGGCTACATCACAGATACGCAGTATTTT; CDR3aa: CASSLGRGTGGYITDTQYF
v_gene: TRBV5-6; d_gene: -; j_gene: TRBJ2-2; abundance: -; CDR3nt: TGTGCCAGCAGCTTGGGAGGGTCCGGGGAGCTGTTTTTT; CDR3aa: CASSLGGSGELFF
v_gene: TRBV5-1; d_gene: -; j_gene: TRBJ2-2; abundance: -; CDR3nt: TGCGCCAGCAGCTCCTCTCCTTCGAACACCGGGGAGCTGTTTTTT; CDR3aa: CASSSSPSNTGELFF
v_gene: TRBV5-8; d_gene: -; j_gene: TRBJ1-1; abundance: -; CDR3nt: TGTGCCAGCACGTCGGGGAGAAGGACGAACACTGAAGCTTTCTTT; CDR3aa: CASTSGRRTNTEAFF
v_gene: TRBV4-1; d_gene: -; j_gene: TRBJ1-5; abundance: -; CDR3nt: TGCGCCAGCAGCCGAAGCCTGGACAGTTCAAATCAGCCCCAGCATTTT; CDR3aa: CASSRSLDSSNQPQHF
v_gene: TRBV7-9; d_gene: TRBD2; j_gene: TRBJ2-1; abundance: once; CDR3nt: TGTGCCAGCATGACTAGCGGGGGGGCCTACAATGAGCAGTTCTTC; CDR3aa: CASMTSGGAYNEQFF
v_gene: TRBV4-3; d_gene: TRBD1; j_gene: TRBJ1-6; abundance: -; CDR3nt: TGCGCCAGCAGCCAAGTCGCGGGACAGGGGCATTCACCCCTCCACTTT; CDR3aa: CASSQVAGQGHSPLHF
v_gene: TRBV28; d_gene: -; j_gene: TRBJ2-2; abundance: -; CDR3nt: TGTGCCAGCCAACGGGGGCCTGTCGGGGAGCTGTTTTTT; CDR3aa: CASQRGPVGELFF
v_gene: TRBV9; d_gene: -; j_gene: TRBJ2-5; abundance: -; CDR3nt: TGTGCCAGCAGCGGGGAGTTGAAGTGGGAGACCCAGTACTTC; CDR3aa: CASSGELKWETQYF
v_gene: TRBV6-5; d_gene: TRBD1; j_gene: TRBJ2-1; abundance: -; CDR3nt: TGTGCCAGCAGTCCCGGACAGGGGGCTCTTGAGCAGTTCTTC; CDR3aa: CASSPGQGALEQFF
v_gene: TRBV2; d_gene: -; j_gene: TRBJ1-1; abundance: -; CDR3nt: TGTGCCAGTCGGGACGAACGAGCTTTCTTT; CDR3aa: CASRDERAFF
v_gene: TRBV5-1; d_gene: -; j_gene: TRBJ2-4; abundance: once; CDR3nt: TGCGCCAGCAGCTTTAGGGACATTCAGTACTTC; CDR3aa: CASSFRDIQYF
v_gene: TRBV12-5; d_gene: -; j_gene: TRBJ1-2; abundance: once; CDR3nt: TGTGCTAGTGGTTTAGCAGTTAACTATGGCTACACCTTC; CDR3aa: CASGLAVNYGYTF
v_gene: TRBV7-9; d_gene: -; j_gene: TRBJ1-2; abundance: -; CDR3nt: TGTGCCAGCAGCCAGCCTGCTACGTACTATGGCTACACCTTC; CDR3aa: CASSQPATYYGYTF
v_gene: TRBV18; d_gene: TRBD1; j_gene: TRBJ2-5; abundance: few; CDR3nt: TGTGCCAGCTCACGACAGGGGGCTGGAGAGACCCAGTACTTC; CDR3aa: CASSRQGAGETQYF
v_gene: TRBV20-1; d_gene: -; j_gene: TRBJ1-2; abundance: -; CDR3nt: TGCAGTGCTAGATCAAAGGAAGGCTACACCTTC; CDR3aa: CSARSKEGYTF
v_gene: TRBV28; d_gene: -; j_gene: TRBJ1-2; abundance: -; CDR3nt: TGTGCCAGCAGTACAGGACAAAACTATGGCTACACCTTC; CDR3aa: CASSTGQNYGYTF
v_gene: TRBV7-2; d_gene: -; j_gene: TRBJ1-1; abundance: -; CDR3nt: TGTGCCAGCAGCTCTAAGAGTGGGGGGACTGAAGCTTTCTTT; CDR3aa: CASSSKSGGTEAFF
v_gene: TRBV30; d_gene: -; j_gene: TRBJ2-7; abundance: -; CDR3nt: TGTGCCTGGGAACAGGACACCTACGAGCAGTACTTC; CDR3aa: CAWEQDTYEQYF
v_gene: TRBV28; d_gene: TRBD1; j_gene: TRBJ1-1; abundance: -; CDR3nt: TGTGCCAGCAGTTTATTGTCCAGGGGGGTCACTGAAGCTTTCTTT; CDR3aa: CASSLLSRGVTEAFF
v_gene: TRBV30; d_gene: -; j_gene: TRBJ1-2; abundance: -; CDR3nt: TGTGCCTGGAGTCTAGGGGTCTATGGCTACACCTTC; CDR3aa: CAWSLGVYGYTF
v_gene: TRBV11-3; d_gene: -; j_gene: TRBJ2-3; abundance: -; CDR3nt: TGTGCCAGCAGCTCCTCAGGGGGGGCGATAAATACGCAGTATTTT; CDR3aa: CASSSSGGAINTQYF
v_gene: TRBV9; d_gene: TRBD2; j_gene: TRBJ2-3; abundance: -; CDR3nt: TGTGCCAGCAGCGTAGTTGATAGCGGGTTCACAGATACGCAGTATTTT; CDR3aa: CASSVVDSGFTDTQYF
v_gene: TRBV30; d_gene: -; j_gene: TRBJ1-3; abundance: -; CDR3nt: TGTGCCTGGAGTCGAACAGGGACTGGAAACACCATATATTTT; CDR3aa: CAWSRTGTGNTIYF
v_gene: TRBV6-1; d_gene: -; j_gene: TRBJ1-5; abundance: -; CDR3nt: TGTGCCAGCAGTCTTTTTACAGGGCCCAATCAGCCCCAGCATTTT; CDR3aa: CASSLFTGPNQPQHF
v_gene: TRBV29-1; d_gene: -; j_gene: TRBJ1-5; abundance: -; CDR3nt: TGCAGCGCACAGACAGGAGGCAATCAGCCCCAGCATTTT; CDR3aa: CSAQTGGNQPQHF